These T cell receptor beta chains were read from a single sample in a study of T cell responses to AZD1222 COVID-19 vaccine. TCRdb keeps only in-frame clones here, not all; method: immunoSEQ multiplex PCR. The sample holds approximately 100,000 clones; 90% to 95% are singletons and the top ten take 45%. This specimen was peripheral blood, taken on day 0 of AZD1222 vaccination. Source of these receptors: an adult in good health. The conserved cysteine and the conserved F or W are not part of the CDR3 here.

CDR3aa: ASSSDGRRKETQY
j_gene: TRBJ2-5
v_gene: TRBV5-1

CDR3aa: ASSGLDTDTQY
j_gene: TRBJ2-3
v_gene: TRBV6-5

CDR3aa: ASHAGRTYTYNEQF
j_gene: TRBJ2-1
v_gene: TRBV19

CDR3aa: AISEPSTTGVGSPLH
j_gene: TRBJ1-6
v_gene: TRBV10-3

CDR3aa: ASSSTSGIPPDTQY
j_gene: TRBJ2-3
v_gene: TRBV5-5

CDR3aa: ASSPPGNEQF
j_gene: TRBJ2-1
v_gene: TRBV18

CDR3aa: ASSQLAGALYEQY
j_gene: TRBJ2-7
v_gene: TRBV3-1/TRBV3-2

CDR3aa: ASSFSGTGERKLF
j_gene: TRBJ1-4
v_gene: TRBV7-2

CDR3aa: AWRDPGTVSNQPQH
j_gene: TRBJ1-5
v_gene: TRBV30

CDR3aa: ASSLGGNNYGYT
j_gene: TRBJ1-2
v_gene: TRBV28

CDR3aa: SVVRTVEGYT
j_gene: TRBJ1-2
v_gene: TRBV29-1

CDR3aa: ASSLWGSYGYT
j_gene: TRBJ1-2
v_gene: TRBV12-3/TRBV12-4

CDR3aa: SVEAGDEQY
j_gene: TRBJ2-7
v_gene: TRBV29-1

CDR3aa: ASSAGVSPNYGYT
j_gene: TRBJ1-2
v_gene: TRBV9

CDR3aa: ASSLARAGAGELF
j_gene: TRBJ2-2
v_gene: TRBV7-2

CDR3aa: ASRVRRGAYNEQF
j_gene: TRBJ2-1
v_gene: TRBV6-5

CDR3aa: ASSPKRRIGNEQF
j_gene: TRBJ2-1
v_gene: TRBV7-9

CDR3aa: ASSFNGLAKNIQY
j_gene: TRBJ2-4
v_gene: TRBV7-3

CDR3aa: ASSSQGTGYT
j_gene: TRBJ1-2
v_gene: TRBV19

CDR3aa: ATSSRVLLATNEKLF
j_gene: TRBJ1-4
v_gene: TRBV15

CDR3aa: ASSRRPDTGDEQY
j_gene: TRBJ2-7
v_gene: TRBV4-1

CDR3aa: ASTRNRGSGEKLF
j_gene: TRBJ1-4
v_gene: TRBV28

CDR3aa: ASSFRAGQTPEQF
j_gene: TRBJ2-1
v_gene: TRBV28

CDR3aa: SVQGADTGELF
j_gene: TRBJ2-2
v_gene: TRBV29-1

CDR3aa: AWSVSGLGQPQH
j_gene: TRBJ1-5
v_gene: TRBV30

CDR3aa: ATSVGSSNQPQH
j_gene: TRBJ1-5
v_gene: TRBV24-1

CDR3aa: ASSEGRQNRLGTIY
j_gene: TRBJ1-3
v_gene: TRBV9

CDR3aa: ASRTGSSYEQY
j_gene: TRBJ2-7
v_gene: TRBV6-5

CDR3aa: ASSGPGWKEQY
j_gene: TRBJ2-7
v_gene: TRBV19

CDR3aa: ASSEGGGSSPLH
j_gene: TRBJ1-6
v_gene: TRBV25-1

CDR3aa: ASASQIQGEQY
j_gene: TRBJ2-7
v_gene: TRBV5-4

CDR3aa: ASSQVAGGQF
j_gene: TRBJ2-1
v_gene: TRBV3-1/TRBV3-2

CDR3aa: ASSLTGVGTDTQY
j_gene: TRBJ2-3
v_gene: TRBV2

CDR3aa: ASSLGWGGSKYEQY
j_gene: TRBJ2-7
v_gene: TRBV27

CDR3aa: ASRKDGPDQPQH
j_gene: TRBJ1-5
v_gene: TRBV19

CDR3aa: ASSLRWLAGGHEQF
j_gene: TRBJ2-1
v_gene: TRBV7-2

CDR3aa: ATSREPGTIGYT
j_gene: TRBJ1-2
v_gene: TRBV15

CDR3aa: ASSRTGTEQETQY
j_gene: TRBJ2-5
v_gene: TRBV4-2

CDR3aa: ASSQVMGLPRGGTQY
j_gene: TRBJ2-3
v_gene: TRBV4-1

CDR3aa: ASSFGQGGEKLF
j_gene: TRBJ1-4
v_gene: TRBV11-2